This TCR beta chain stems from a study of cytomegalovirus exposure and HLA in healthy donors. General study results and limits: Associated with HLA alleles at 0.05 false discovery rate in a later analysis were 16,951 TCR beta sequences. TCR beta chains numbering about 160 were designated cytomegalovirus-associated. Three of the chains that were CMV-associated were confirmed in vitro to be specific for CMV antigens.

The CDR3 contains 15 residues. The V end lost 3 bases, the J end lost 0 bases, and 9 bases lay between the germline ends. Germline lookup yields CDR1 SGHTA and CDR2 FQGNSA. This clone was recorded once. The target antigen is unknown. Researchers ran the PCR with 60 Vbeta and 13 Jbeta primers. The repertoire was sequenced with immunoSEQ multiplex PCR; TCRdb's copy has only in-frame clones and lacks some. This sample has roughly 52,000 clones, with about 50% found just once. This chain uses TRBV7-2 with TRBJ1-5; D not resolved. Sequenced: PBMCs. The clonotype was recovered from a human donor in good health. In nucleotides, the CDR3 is TGTGCCAGCAGCTTTGGAGGGAATAGCAATCAGCCCCAGCATTTT. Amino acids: CASSFGGNSNQPQHF. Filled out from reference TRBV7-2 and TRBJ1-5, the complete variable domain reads GAGVSQSPSNKVTEKGKDVELRCDPISGHTALYWYRQSLGQGLEFLIYFQGNSAPDKSGLPSDRFSAERTGGSVSTLTIQRTQQEDSAVYLCASSFGGNSNQPQHFGDGTRLSIL.